This T cell receptor (beta chain) was captured in a study of cytomegalovirus exposure and HLA in healthy donors. On this clone: No antigen is known for it.

The study, taken as a whole, reports: The Asian-associated ancestry cluster reportedly had fewer N-insertions than the approximately 700-donor mean in a later analysis. It was reported that the classifier diagnosed cytomegalovirus status with high specificity and sensitivity in both the original and validation cohorts. Per a prior analysis, the majority of TCR beta V segments were productive roughly 87% or roughly 30% of the time. Researchers had no immune exposure information except CMV serostatus available.

V dropped 0 bases and J dropped 1 base, with 13 bases sitting between them. Germline V CDR1 and CDR2: SGDLS, YYNGEE. This CDR3 has 17 residues. PCR amplification relied on 60 Vbeta primers (plus 13 Jbeta primers). Generated by immunoSEQ multiplex PCR, the TCRdb table keeps only in-frame clones and is missing some. This specimen shows about 150,000 clones; the ten leading clones hold 1.5% to 2%. The sample consisted of PBMCs. The chain recombines TRBV9 with TRBJ2-2; D might be TRBD2 (7 bases). This receptor was taken from a woman between 50 and 59 years old in good health and CMV-seronegative. The CDR3 here is CASSVGGGGVNTGELFF. The CDR3 nucleotides are TGTGCCAGCAGCGTAGGAGGAGGGGGGGTGAACACCGGGGAGCTGTTTTTT.